This T cell receptor (beta chain) was recovered during a study of PD-1 blockade in classical Hodgkin lymphoma (dated by TCRdb to the early 2020s). About the study as a whole: Nivolumab dosing was 3 mg/kg intravenously every 2 weeks, continuing until either disease progression or unacceptable toxicity. To define a peripheral blood immune signature of response to PD-1 blockade in classical Hodgkin lymphoma, the study combined TCR beta sequencing with CyTOF.

In the case of this clone: There is no known antigen for this receptor. Nothing much larger sits one base from this clone, and base qualities are not available.

The Qiagen DNeasy kit was used to extract genomic DNA both from unsorted PBMCs and from the negatively selected CD4+ and CD8+ fractions. Amplification of TCR beta CDR3 regions was done by immunoSEQ multiplex PCR with primers that anneal to V and J segments. A synthetic immune receptor repertoire was used to minimize amplification bias, and any remaining bias was removed computationally after sequencing. On the authors' methods: Custom Python scripts were used to quantify repertoire diversity as the Shannon entropy index. Unsorted, CD4+ and CD8+ repertoires were analyzed separately, except for combined analyses in which CD4+ and CD8+ sequences were merged in silico. Clonal expansion was defined as at least a 2-fold frequency increase after treatment relative to C1D1, with a pseudocount of 0.5 for undetected baseline clones. Clones with 0 or 1 copy at C1D1 were classified as singleton clones, and clones with 2 or more copies were classified as non-singleton clones. Clones expanded in unsorted samples were assigned a CD4+, CD8+ or unknown annotation through matching of protein sequences in sorted samples from the same patient. Wilcoxon tests were applied to paired samples to test diversity changes from C1D1 to C4D1. What TCRdb holds here is the immuneACCESS table cut down to in-frame rearrangements. Part of the clones is not present; checked against another copy, under half of the missing clones reflect an unresolved V gene, and the others are unexplained. The D gene and trimming were derived from the DNA, and the V and J assignments and clone size from that table. The sample table records about 8,000 clones; about 84% of these occur just once. Of the sample, just under 45% is held by the ten largest clones.

The research as a whole found: Diversity was lower in patients who began nivolumab less than 1 year after ASCT, so these patients were left out of later analyses to avoid confounding by immune reconstitution. A significant rise by C4D1 was seen in CD4+ but not CD8+ TCR diversity (p=0.0027 vs p=0.16), with the rise being most apparent in complete responders (p=0.02). Trial patients achieving complete response had baseline diversity similar to newly diagnosed patients, whereas partial responders and progressors had significantly lower diversity. Baseline TCR diversity was reported as lower in newly diagnosed patients than in healthy donors, and lower still in relapsed/refractory patients. The study was limited to a single clinical trial cohort, and causes of repertoire differences, possibly disease activity or prior therapy, remained undefined.

The sample's time point label, in plain terms: cycle 4 day 1 (C4D1), after around six weeks of nivolumab. Relapse after autologous stem cell transplantation had occurred in all trial patients, and cohorts A, B and C were distinguished by prior brentuximab vedotin exposure. The trial cohort was composed of 56 patients with relapsed/refractory classical Hodgkin lymphoma, for whom complete response, partial response or progressive disease was recorded as best overall response. Trial patients were treated with single-agent nivolumab in the multi-cohort phase II CheckMate 205 trial. An independent review committee assessed best overall response by applying the 2007 International Working Group response criteria. Trial PBMCs were collected immediately before nivolumab initiation (C1D1) and during therapy at cycle 2 day 1 and cycle 4 day 1. After peripheral blood was drawn into 8 mL Vacutainer Cell Preparation Tubes, PBMCs were isolated by centrifugation and then cryopreserved.

The CDR3 starts with the cysteine, ends with the phenylalanine, and has 15 residues. Only the CDR3 region is kept as DNA, spanning 45 bases read in frame from base 1. Based on the germline V gene, the CDR1 and CDR2 sequences are LGHNA and YSLEER. The V and J ends are trimmed by 3 bases and 1 base, leaving 12 bases between them. Sequences were derived from peripheral blood mononuclear cells (PBMCs), sampled before the fourth cycle of nivolumab. The origin of this receptor is a human donor with classical Hodgkin lymphoma. The receptor chain draws on TRBV4-3 and TRBJ1-1, with no confidently assigned D gene. The sequenced DNA: TGCGCCAGCAGCCAGGATACCGATGGGAACACTGAAGCTTTCTTT. This yields the protein CASSQDTDGNTEAFF.